One and the same sample provided the 20 T cell receptor beta chains below, sequenced in a study of blood T cell repertoires in COVID-19. Libraries were prepared by immunoSEQ multiplex PCR; TCRdb keeps only in-frame clonotypes and omits some of them. The table records some 220,000 clones, roughly 85% of them present only once. The specimen was peripheral blood. The receptors here all came from a woman in her 70s with COVID-19, enrolled during active disease.

This rearrangement joins TRBV2 to TRBJ1-1; 8 nucleotides agree with TRBD1. The trim removed 2 bases at V and 7 bases at J, leaving 12 bases unmatched. Germline assignment: CDR1 SNHLY and CDR2 FYNNEI. This CDR3 region has 16 residues. The CDR3 reads CASSERPSDRGVEAFF. For the CDR3, the DNA is TGTGCCAGCAGTGAACGGCCCTCCGACAGGGGAGTTGAAGCTTTCTTT.

V and J are TRBV9 and TRBJ2-5; a weak D match, TRBD2 (6 bases). This CDR3 is built from 15 residues. V lost 1 base, J lost 1 base, and 11 bases lay in between. Per the germline V gene, CDR1 is SGDLS and CDR2 is YYNGEE. The CDR3 here is CASSVMAGPQETQYF. The DNA for the CDR3 is TGTGCCAGCAGCGTAATGGCGGGGCCCCAAGAGACCCAGTACTTC.

V usage is TRBV7-2 and J usage is TRBJ2-7; D not resolved. V lost 8 bases, J lost 3 bases, and 14 bases lay in between. The germline V gene encodes CDR1 SGHTA and CDR2 FQGNSA. This CDR3 is built from 13 residues. The CDR3 bases are TGTGCCAGCGCAATATTACCGGGCTACGAGCAGTACTTC. Its translation is CASAILPGYEQYF.

The chain has TRBV5-6 and TRBJ1-1; 8 nucleotides match TRBD1. The CDR3 spans 17 residues. The germline V gene encodes CDR1 SGHDT and CDR2 YYEEEE. V shed 4 bases, J shed 0 bases, and the junction held 11 bases outside the gene matches. The chain's CDR3 is CASSLPGQGTLNTEAFF. The CDR3 region has the DNA TGTGCCAGCAGCCTACCAGGACAGGGAACCTTGAACACTGAAGCTTTCTTT.

The table lists this clone with a few counts. This sequence joins TRBV6-5 and TRBJ1-5; 7 bases match TRBD1. Germline lookup yields CDR1 MNHEY and CDR2 SVGAGI. This CDR3 contains 15 residues. V trimming: 6 bases; J trimming: 1 base; junction bases outside the gene matches: 6. The CDR3 sequence: CASRTRQGSNQPQHF. The CDR3 coding sequence is TGTGCCAGCAGGACCCGACAGGGAAGCAATCAGCCCCAGCATTTT.

The chain carries TRBV6-1 and TRBJ1-5; D may be TRBD1 (5 bases). Germline V gene sequence: CDR1 MNHNS, CDR2 SASEGT. The V end was cut by 0 bases, the J end by 7 bases, with 10 bases between. The CDR3 is 14 amino acids. The DNA of the CDR3 is TGTGCCAGCAGTGAAGCGGCAGGGAGGCAGCCCCAGCATTTT. It yields the protein CASSEAAGRQPQHF.

The rearrangement joins TRBV18 to TRBJ2-1; D possibly corresponds to TRBD2 (6 bases). V was shortened by 3 bases and J by 0 bases, with 9 bases between the two germline ends. In germline, CDR1 is KGHSH, CDR2 LQKENI. This CDR3 is built from 15 residues. The CDR3 here is CASSPRETSYNEQFF. The DNA for the CDR3 is TGTGCCAGCTCACCCCGGGAGACCTCCTACAATGAGCAGTTCTTC.

The chain combines TRBV11-3 with TRBJ1-2; D uncertain. Trimming stripped 5 bases from V and 1 base from J, with 8 bases between. The CDR3 contains 13 residues. Germline V lookup: CDR1 SGHNT, CDR2 YENEEA. This chain's CDR3 is CASSPTYNYGYTF. The CDR3 region has the DNA TGTGCCAGCAGCCCGACTTATAACTATGGCTACACCTTC.

The chain is built from TRBV2 and TRBJ1-1, with TRBD1 identical over 7 bases. The CDR3 runs 16 residues. Germline V lookup: CDR1 SNHLY, CDR2 FYNNEI. V gave up 5 bases and J gave up 0 bases; unmatched junction bases: 9. This CDR3 reads CASSPTGLRMNTEAFF. DNA for the CDR3: TGTGCCAGCAGTCCGACAGGGTTGAGAATGAACACTGAAGCTTTCTTT.

The J gene is TRBJ1-4, the V gene TRBV5-4; the D is unclear. Germline lookup yields CDR1 SGHNT and CDR2 YYREEE (reference sequence). V lost 0 bases and J lost 0, with 9 bases in between. The CDR3 covers 16 residues. CDR3 loop: CASSLGTPATNEKLFF. Written as DNA, the CDR3 is TGTGCCAGCAGCTTGGGTACACCTGCAACTAATGAAAAACTGTTTTTT. Full variable domain (remainder filled in from reference TRBV5-4 and TRBJ1-4): ETGVTQSPTHLIKTRGQQVTLRCSSQSGHNTVSWYQQALGQGPQFIFQYYREEENGRGNFPPRFSGLQFPNYSSELNVNALELDDSALYLCASSLGTPATNEKLFFGSGTQLSVL.

The chain is built from TRBV2 and TRBJ1-6; 11 bases fit TRBD1. The germline CDR1 and CDR2 sequences are SNHLY and FYNNEI. Trimming at V came to 2 bases and at J to 9 bases, leaving 3 bases not matched to a gene. This CDR3 comprises 15 residues. CDR3 DNA: TGTGCCAGCAGTGAAACCGGGACAGGGGGTTCACCCCTCCACTTT. It yields the protein CASSETGTGGSPLHF.

The chain is built from TRBV6-6 and TRBJ1-2; 7 bases line up with TRBD1. Germline V gene data show CDR1 as MNHNY and CDR2 as SVGAGI (reference sequence). J lost 4 bases, V lost 5 bases, and 16 bases had no gene match. There are 17 residues in the CDR3. The CDR3 here is CASSPTRGTASSYGYTF. The CDR3 region has the DNA TGTGCCAGCAGTCCCACCAGGGGGACCGCCTCTAGCTATGGCTACACCTTC.

This chain joins TRBV10-3 and TRBJ1-2; 9 nucleotides match TRBD1. With 9 bases clipped from V and 4 bases from J, the junction kept 6 bases outside the gene matches. CDR1 ENHRY and CDR2 SYGVKD come from the germline V gene. This CDR3 contains 13 residues. CDR3 sequence: CAMGQGYTYGYTF. The DNA of the CDR3 is TGTGCCATGGGACAGGGTTATACCTATGGCTACACCTTC.

This CDR3 is CASSPGYRGNEKLFF. CDR3 nucleotide sequence: TGTGCCAGCAGTCCCGGTTACAGGGGTAATGAAAAACTGTTTTTT. The rearrangement joins TRBV6-5 to TRBJ1-4; TRBD1 agrees at 7 bases. Trimming at V came to 5 bases and at J to 4 bases, leaving 7 bases not matched to a gene. Germline V CDR1 and CDR2: MNHEY, SVGAGI. The CDR3 contains 15 residues.

The rearrangement joins TRBV28 to TRBJ2-7, with 14 nucleotides matching TRBD2. The trim removed 5 bases at V and 3 bases at J, leaving 9 bases unmatched. The CDR3 spans 17 residues. Germline-derived CDR1 and CDR2 are MDHEN and SYDVKM. The DNA for the CDR3 is TGTGCCAGCAGTCCCCCGACTAGCGGGGGGGGACTCTACGAGCAGTACTTC. Protein sequence: CASSPPTSGGGLYEQYF.

The chain carries TRBV6-6 and TRBJ1-4; no firm D call. V was trimmed by 5 bases and J by 8 bases, leaving 12 bases between them. The CDR3 spans 13 residues. Germline V lookup: CDR1 MNHNY, CDR2 SVGAGI (reference sequence). CDR3 sequence reads: CASSSRAREKLFF. CDR3 bases: TGTGCCAGCAGTAGCCGAGCGCGGGAAAAACTGTTTTTT.

The J gene is TRBJ2-6, the V gene TRBV5-1, with TRBD1 identical over 12 bases. The length of the CDR3 is 17 residues. In germline, CDR1 is SGHRS, CDR2 YFSETQ. V lost 4 bases, J lost 3 bases, and 5 bases stayed unmatched. The DNA of the CDR3 is TGCGCCAGCAGCATGGGACAGGGGGCTGATGGGGCCAACGTCCTGACTTTC. This gives the protein CASSMGQGADGANVLTF.

The V call is TRBV9, the J call TRBJ1-6; no definite D call. V shed 4 bases and J shed 7 bases, with 9 bases lying between them. This CDR3 has 13 amino acids. From germline, CDR1 is SGDLS and CDR2 YYNGEE. The CDR3 reads CASSNRQNSPLHF. CDR3 DNA sequence: TGTGCCAGCAGCAACAGACAAAATTCACCCCTCCACTTT.

This chain joins TRBV6-2 or TRBV6-3 and TRBJ1-5, with 9 bases lining up with TRBD1. The CDR3 is 14 amino acids. V shed 4 bases, J shed 7 bases, and the junction held 5 bases outside the gene matches. Germline lookup yields CDR1 MNHEY and CDR2 SVGEGT. CDR3 DNA: TGTGCCAGCAGTTTCCGGGACAGGGCACAGCCCCAGCATTTT. Translated: CASSFRDRAQPQHF.

The chain has TRBV5-1 and TRBJ2-3, with D unclear. The germline CDR1 and CDR2 sequences are SGHRS and YFSETQ. Trimming pared 4 bases from V and 1 base from J, leaving 10 bases between. The CDR3 contains 14 residues. This CDR3 is CASSPAAGTDTQYF. CDR3 nucleotide sequence: TGCGCCAGCAGCCCGGCGGCAGGCACAGATACGCAGTATTTT.